The 13 T cell receptor beta chains reported below all come from one sample, sequenced in a study of regulatory T cells in long-lasting Graves disease. Library construction for TCR beta used iRepertoire HTBI primers and Arm-PCR of CDR3 regions. Using its own MiXCR run on the multiplex PCR reads, TCRdb lists one record per CDR3 protein. The profile shows approximately 300,000 distinct CDR3 sequences, over 15% of them singletons. Regarding time point: newly diagnosed GD, antithyroid drugs for less than 3 months. PBMC RNA served as the TCR library source. The specimen comprised peripheral blood mononuclear cells (PBMCs), sampled at new diagnosis, from a patient treated with antithyroid drugs. The receptor set was obtained from a female donor with Graves disease.

This clonotype appeared many times. The chain joins TRBV12-3 or TRBV12-4 to TRBJ1-2; tentative D call: TRBD1 (6 bases). V was pared by 6 bases and J by 8 bases, with 16 bases between. The CDR3 extends over 13 amino acids. CDR3: CASRTGTNGGYTF. The CDR3 nucleotides are TGTGCCAGCAGAACCGGGACAAATGGAGGCTACACCTTC.

The chain is built from TRBV7-2 and TRBJ1-2; no firm D call. The CDR3 is made up of 12 amino acids. Germline CDR1 and CDR2: SGHTA and FQGNSA. Trimming shortened V by 4 bases and J by 12 bases, and 15 bases separated the two germline ends. The CDR3 DNA reads TGTGCCAGCAGCTCCCCTCTTAAGGTTCACACCTTC. It translates to CASSSPLKVHTF. Full variable domain (outside the CDR3, taken from reference TRBV7-2 and TRBJ1-2): GAGVSQSPSNKVTEKGKDVELRCDPISGHTALYWYRQSLGQGLEFLIYFQGNSAPDKSGLPSDRFSAERTGGSVSTLTIQRTQQEDSAVYLCASSSPLKVHTFGSGTRLTVV.

This clonotype came up many times. The chain has TRBV24-1 and TRBJ2-5, with D possibly called TRBD1 or TRBD2 (5 bases each). The CDR3 loop spans 15 amino acids. The V end was cut by 3 bases, the J end by 5 bases, with 15 bases between. CDR1 KGHDR and CDR2 SFDVKD come from the germline V gene. The CDR3 region is CATSDRSRGLETQYF. CDR3 in DNA: TGTGCCACCAGTGATCGCTCGAGGGGCCTGGAGACCCAGTACTTC.

The CDR3 protein is CASSPGGLAETYEQYF. Here the CDR3 DNA reads TGTGCCAGCAGCCCGGGGGGACTAGCGGAGACCTACGAGCAGTACTTC. This chain links TRBV11-1 with TRBJ2-7; 11 bases are a match to TRBD2. The V gene's germline CDR1 is SGHAT and CDR2 FQDESV (reference sequence). V lost 5 bases to trimming and J lost 2 bases; unmatched junction nucleotides: 8. The CDR3 consists of 16 residues.

This clonotype was counted between two and nine times. An end of the junction does not agree with germline; a read error may underlie this. The CDR3 DNA sequence: TGCGCCAGCAGTGAAGCAGGAGCGGCGGGCCTCGAGCGGTACTTC. This encodes CASSEAGAAGLERYF. The chain recombines TRBV6-9 with TRBJ2-7; D perhaps matches TRBD2 (5 bases). The CDR3 has 15 residues. Germline V gives CDR1 MNHGY, CDR2 SVAAGI.

At least ten counts were recorded for this clonotype. The chain has TRBV19 and TRBJ1-2; tentative D call: TRBD1 (6 bases). Germline CDR1 reads LNHDA; CDR2 reads SQIVND (reference sequence). Trimming stripped 6 bases from V and 2 bases from J, with 19 bases between. This CDR3 has 16 residues. This CDR3 reads CASSQPRGQANYGYTF. The CDR3 region has the DNA TGTGCCAGTAGCCAGCCGCGGGGGCAGGCAAACTATGGCTACACCTTC.

This clonotype was detected ten times or more. V gene TRBV6-1 combines with J gene TRBJ2-7; D remains unclear. V was clipped by 4 bases and J by 1 base, with 8 bases between them. CDR1 is MNHNS and CDR2 is SASEGT in the germline V gene. There are 13 residues in the CDR3. The CDR3 DNA reads TGTGCCAGCAGTGTTGGTCGTTCCTACGAGCAGTACTTC. Its protein product is CASSVGRSYEQYF.

This clonotype was observed a handful of times. The chain recombines TRBV28 with TRBJ1-1; D unresolved. V was cut by 4 bases and J by 2 bases, with 11 bases left in between. There are 14 residues in the CDR3. The germline V gene has CDR1 MDHEN and CDR2 SYDVKM. Here the CDR3 reads CASSSWGGNTEAFF. The CDR3 DNA follows: TGTGCCAGCAGTTCATGGGGAGGCAACACTGAAGCTTTCTTT.

This clonotype was observed at least ten times. The chain links TRBV28 to TRBJ2-7; D remains unclear. Germline V gene lookup returns CDR1 MDHEN and CDR2 SYDVKM. The CDR3 has 16 amino acids. Trimming removed 0 bases at V and 0 bases at J, with 12 bases between. CDR3 bases: TGTGCCAGCAGTTTATGGGGCAGACAAAGCTCCTACGAGCAGTACTTC. Translation: CASSLWGRQSSYEQYF.

This clonotype came up many times. V gene TRBV12-3 or TRBV12-4 combines with J gene TRBJ2-3, with TRBD2 matching over 7 bases. V gave up 3 bases and J gave up 1 base; unmatched junction bases: 10. This CDR3 is 17 amino acids long. CDR3 protein: CASSFGLAEAGTDTQYF. In nucleotides, the CDR3 is TGTGCCAGCAGTTTTGGCCTAGCGGAGGCGGGCACAGATACGCAGTATTTT.

This clonotype was found many times. The V gene is TRBV27, the J gene TRBJ1-6; 10 nucleotides line up with TRBD1. Losses at the gene ends were 4 bases for V and 9 bases for J; bases not matched to a gene: 3. Germline V lookup: CDR1 MNHEY, CDR2 SMNVEV (reference sequence). This CDR3 has 14 residues. The CDR3 region is CASSWGTGVSPLHF. The CDR3 DNA reads as TGTGCCAGCAGTTGGGGGACAGGGGTTTCACCCCTCCACTTT.

This clonotype was counted a few times. An end of the junction does not agree with germline; a read error may underlie this. The rearrangement joins TRBV6-1 to TRBJ2-3; TRBD2 aligns across 9 bases. In germline, CDR1 is MNHNS, CDR2 SASEGT. The CDR3 sequence is 14 residues long. Here the CDR3 reads CASRPSGTTDAQYF. The CDR3 coding sequence is TGTGCCAGCAGGCCTAGCGGGACAACAGATGCGCAGTATTTT.

This clonotype has a count of ten or more. The CDR3 sequence is CASSPSLQGSDTQYF. For the CDR3, the DNA is TGTGCCAGCAGTCCTAGTCTACAGGGGTCGGATACGCAGTATTTT. This chain links TRBV12-3 or TRBV12-4 with TRBJ2-3; 7 nucleotides line up with TRBD1. This CDR3 contains 15 residues. Trimming took 5 bases from V and 6 from J; bases not matched to a gene: 11.